The 18 T cell receptor beta chains below come from one sample, sequenced in a study of cytomegalovirus exposure and HLA in healthy donors. Vbeta (60) and Jbeta (13) primers were used in the PCR. TCRdb's table, derived via immunoSEQ multiplex PCR, lists solely in-frame clones and lacks some. The sample records roughly 150,000 clones, over 75% being singletons. Sequenced sample: PBMCs. Receptors were obtained from a man aged 25-45 years in good health and CMV-seropositive.

This clone was detected only a few times. CDR3 bases: TGTGCCAGCGCAGGGGGTGGAAACACCATATATTTT. Encoded protein: CASAGGGNTIYF. The chain joins TRBV5-5 to TRBJ1-3, with 7 bases aligning to TRBD1. This CDR3 spans 12 amino acids. J was trimmed by 3 bases and V by 7 bases; bases with no gene match: 1. The germline V gene has CDR1 SGHKS and CDR2 YYEKEE (reference sequence).

This rearrangement joins TRBV9 to TRBJ1-4; D call uncertain. The CDR3 runs to 15 residues. The V end lost 1 base, the J end lost 5 bases, and 12 bases lay between the germline ends. Germline-derived CDR1 and CDR2 are SGDLS and YYNGEE. CDR3 in DNA: TGTGCCAGCAGCGTACGAGGGAGGCTAAATGAAAAACTGTTTTTT. Its protein is CASSVRGRLNEKLFF.

This chain joins TRBV28 and TRBJ1-3; 7 bases line up with TRBD1. Germline V CDR1 and CDR2: MDHEN, SYDVKM. V dropped 6 bases and J dropped 0; count of bases not matched to a gene: 5. There are 15 residues in the CDR3. The CDR3 coding sequence is TGTGCCAGCAGAAGGGACAGAAACTCTGGAAACACCATATATTTT. Amino acids: CASRRDRNSGNTIYF.

The gene calls are TRBV5-4 and TRBJ2-3; 8 bases agree with TRBD2. The CDR3 has 15 residues. V lost 0 bases and J lost 5; bases outside the gene matches: 5. Germline V gene sequence: CDR1 SGHNT, CDR2 YYREEE (reference sequence). DNA for the CDR3: TGTGCCAGCAGCTTGGTTCTCGGGAGGGAAGATACGCAGTATTTT. Encoded protein: CASSLVLGREDTQYF.

The chain combines TRBV10-2 with TRBJ2-5, with TRBD2 matching over 12 bases. Trimming cost V 10 bases and J 1 base; bases outside gene matches: 16. The CDR3 length is 18 residues. The germline V gene encodes CDR1 WSHSY and CDR2 SAAADI. Here the CDR3 reads CATKIPGLAGYSQETQYF. CDR3 bases: TGCGCCACCAAAATTCCGGGACTAGCGGGTTACAGCCAAGAGACCCAGTACTTC.

The chain joins TRBV27 to TRBJ2-2; TRBD2 might be the D (5 bases). Germline V gives CDR1 MNHEY, CDR2 SMNVEV (reference sequence). V dropped 6 bases and J dropped 0 bases, with 14 bases sitting between them. The CDR3 totals 16 residues. CDR3 DNA: TGTGCCAGCAGGGGAGATTATATCGCGAACACCGGGGAGCTGTTTTTT. Translation gives CASRGDYIANTGELFF.

V gene TRBV30 combines with J gene TRBJ1-2; D is perhaps TRBD1 (5 bases). Per germline, CDR1 GTSNPN and CDR2 SVGIG (reference sequence). The length of the CDR3 is 14 residues. Trimming cost V 1 base and J 4 bases, with 13 bases left between them. The CDR3 DNA reads TGTGCCTGGAGTGGCCACCCGGGGGGCTATGGCTACACCTTC. Its protein product is CAWSGHPGGYGYTF.

This clone occurred once. The J gene is TRBJ2-7, the V gene TRBV5-6; D is undetermined. The germline V gene has CDR1 SGHDT and CDR2 YYEEEE. The CDR3 covers 11 residues. V shed 0 bases and J shed 5 bases, with 3 bases lying between them. CDR3 sequence (DNA): TGTGCCAGCAGCTTGGGAGACGAGCAGTACTTC. It codes for CASSLGDEQYF.

The V gene is TRBV10-1, the J gene TRBJ2-7; the match to TRBD1 covers 8 bases. CDR3 length: 13 residues. V was pared by 4 bases and J by 5 bases, with 4 bases of the junction left unmatched. Germline CDR1 reads WNHNN; CDR2 reads SYGVQD (reference sequence). CDR3 sequence reads: CASSGQGRNEQYF. The CDR3 nucleotides read TGCGCCAGCAGTGGACAGGGGAGAAACGAGCAGTACTTC.

The CDR3 DNA reads TGCGCCAGCAGCCCCGAAGGGGGGGATGGGGAGACCCAGTACTTC. It codes for CASSPEGGDGETQYF. The rearrangement links TRBV5-1 to TRBJ2-5; D possibly corresponds to TRBD2 (7 bases). The CDR3 contains 15 residues. V was pared by 4 bases and J by 5 bases, with 18 bases between. Germline loops: CDR1 SGHRS, CDR2 YFSETQ.

V usage is TRBV7-9 and J usage is TRBJ1-1; D is unresolved. Germline V gene lookup returns CDR1 SEHNR and CDR2 FQNEAQ (reference sequence). The V end was cut by 7 bases, the J end by 0 bases, with 9 bases between. The CDR3 is made up of 13 amino acids. The CDR3 bases are TGTGCCAGCATGCTCGGGGTGAACACTGAAGCTTTCTTT. Translation: CASMLGVNTEAFF.

This clone was counted only a few times. This chain connects TRBV9 to TRBJ2-1, with a weak D call TRBD2 (6 bases). Germline V CDR1 and CDR2: SGDLS, YYNGEE. The CDR3 is 14 residues long. V lost 2 bases and J 8 bases, leaving 14 bases between the germline ends. CDR3 bases: TGTGCCAGCAGCGTCGGGGGATGGAGGGATGAGCAGTTCTTC. Its translation is CASSVGGWRDEQFF.

The chain has TRBV7-6 and TRBJ1-1, with D maybe TRBD1 (5 bases). Trimming stripped 3 bases from V and 5 bases from J, with 10 bases between. Germline CDR1 SGHVS, CDR2 FNYEAQ. The CDR3 is made up of 13 amino acids. CDR3: CASSFRGGTEAFF. CDR3 sequence (DNA): TGTGCCAGCAGCTTTAGGGGAGGGACTGAAGCTTTCTTT.

The V gene is TRBV6-5, the J gene TRBJ1-1; TRBD1 matches 8 bases. V lost 2 bases to trimming and J lost 0 bases; unmatched junction nucleotides: 2. Germline CDR1 and CDR2: MNHEY and SVGAGI. The CDR3 totals 15 residues. CDR3: CASSYGTGLNTEAFF. DNA of the CDR3: TGTGCCAGCAGTTACGGGACAGGCCTGAACACTGAAGCTTTCTTT.

The chain has TRBV4-2 and TRBJ2-1; 9 nucleotides line up with TRBD1. CDR1 and CDR2 from the germline V gene are LGHNA and YNFKEQ. This CDR3 contains 15 residues. J gave up 5 bases and V 3 bases, and 5 bases lay outside the gene matches. The CDR3 is CASSQARDRDNEQFF. The CDR3 DNA sequence: TGTGCCAGCAGCCAGGCCCGGGACAGGGACAATGAGCAGTTCTTC.

There are a few counts of this clone. The chain is built from TRBV28 and TRBJ2-3; 10 positions agree with TRBD2. This CDR3 has 16 residues. Per germline, CDR1 MDHEN and CDR2 SYDVKM. The ends lost 3 bases at V and 1 base at J; junction bases unmatched: 4. In nucleotides, the CDR3 is TGTGCCAGCAGTTTGGTCCTAGCGGGGGGCACAGATACGCAGTATTTT. The encoded protein is CASSLVLAGGTDTQYF. The variable domain in full, completed from reference TRBV28 and TRBJ2-3, reads DVKVTQSSRYLVKRTGEKVFLECVQDMDHENMFWYRQDPGLGLRLIYFSYDVKMKEKGDIPEGYSVSREKKERFSLILESASTNQTSMYLCASSLVLAGGTDTQYFGPGTRLTVL.

V usage is TRBV27 and J usage is TRBJ2-7, with 7 positions matching TRBD2. Losses at the gene ends were 6 bases for V and 5 bases for J; bases not matched to a gene: 7. Germline V lookup: CDR1 MNHEY, CDR2 SMNVEV (reference sequence). The CDR3 extends over 13 amino acids. CDR3 residues: CASSSPGGHEQYF. The CDR3, as DNA: TGTGCCAGCAGCTCACCGGGAGGTCACGAGCAGTACTTC.

The CDR3 here is CASSLGRQGFGTQYF. In DNA form, the CDR3 reads TGTGCCAGCAGCTTAGGAAGACAGGGATTCGGGACCCAGTACTTC. The V and J genes are TRBV11-2 and TRBJ2-5; 7 nucleotides line up with TRBD1. The junction had 9 bases not matched to a gene; V was cut back by 1 base and J by 7 bases. Germline V gene sequence: CDR1 SGHAT, CDR2 FQNNGV. The CDR3 spans 15 residues.